The 20 T cell receptor beta chains below come from one sample, sequenced in a study of cytomegalovirus exposure and HLA in healthy donors. PCR was performed using 60 Vbeta and 13 Jbeta primers. Using immunoSEQ multiplex PCR, the repertoire was profiled, and TCRdb retains in-frame clones only, with some absent. The data contain 95,000 to 150,000 clones, 75% to 90% of them singletons. The specimen was PBMCs. The receptors come from a man younger than 40 in good health and CMV-seropositive.

The rearrangement uses TRBV19 and TRBJ2-5; a possible D gene is TRBD2 (6 bases). The J call may not be correct, given that the DNA end is closer to TRBJ2-7. The CDR3 is 14 residues long. CDR1 and CDR2 from the germline V gene are LNHDA and SQIVND (reference sequence). The CDR3, as DNA: TGTGCCAGTAGTATATTACCGGGACTCTACGAGCAGTACTTC. This translates into CASSILPGLYEQYF.

The chain recombines TRBV6-5 with TRBJ1-1; D perhaps matches TRBD1 (6 bases). Germline V lookup: CDR1 MNHEY, CDR2 SVGAGI. V was cut by 0 bases and J by 5 bases, with 10 bases left in between. The CDR3 loop spans 14 amino acids. CDR3: CASSYSTGLTEAFF. As DNA, the CDR3 is TGTGCCAGCAGTTACTCAACAGGGTTGACTGAAGCTTTCTTT.

The J gene is TRBJ1-1, the V gene TRBV7-8; a possible D gene is TRBD1 (6 bases). CDR1 and CDR2 from the germline V gene are SGHVS and FQNEAQ. The CDR3 has 17 amino acids. The V end was cut by 2 bases, the J end by 0 bases, with 16 bases between. The DNA of the CDR3 is TGTGCCAGCAGCTTAAAAGGGTGGGGACACATGAACACTGAAGCTTTCTTT. Amino acid sequence: CASSLKGWGHMNTEAFF.

This clone has a single count. This chain joins TRBV19 and TRBJ2-3; D unclear. The CDR3 is 13 amino acids. Trimming pared 5 bases from V and 3 bases from J, leaving 9 bases between. CDR1 is LNHDA and CDR2 is SQIVND in the germline V gene (reference sequence). DNA for the CDR3: TGTGCCAGTAGTGTCGGGTCGACAGATACGCAGTATTTT. This codes for CASSVGSTDTQYF.

CDR3 nucleotides: TGCGCCAGCAGCTCGGACAGTTACGAGCAGTACTTC. Its translation is CASSSDSYEQYF. This chain joins TRBV5-1 and TRBJ2-7; maybe TRBD1 (6 bases). V was clipped by 3 bases and J by 4 bases, with 8 bases between them. The germline V gene encodes CDR1 SGHRS and CDR2 YFSETQ. There are 12 residues in the CDR3.

The chain has TRBV18 and TRBJ2-7, with a weak D call TRBD1 (6 bases). Trimming removed 1 base at V and 1 base at J, with 8 bases between. Looked up from germline, CDR1 is KGHSH and CDR2 is LQKENI. The CDR3 spans 14 residues. CDR3 sequence reads: CASSPRDNSYEQYF. Written as DNA, the CDR3 is TGTGCCAGCTCACCACGGGACAATTCCTACGAGCAGTACTTC.

CDR3 region: CASSDSQNTEAFF. In nucleotides, the CDR3 is TGTGCCAGCAGCGATAGCCAGAACACTGAAGCTTTCTTT. The V and J genes are TRBV7-3 and TRBJ1-1; D not certain. With 5 bases removed from V and 1 base from J, the gap between germline ends came to 8 bases. The CDR3 totals 13 residues. Germline V gives CDR1 SGHTA, CDR2 FQGTGA.

The V call is TRBV7-8, the J call TRBJ1-2; a possible D gene is TRBD1 (6 bases). V lost 5 bases and J lost 2, with 21 bases in between. This CDR3 contains 17 residues. Germline V gene data show CDR1 as SGHVS and CDR2 as FQNEAQ. The CDR3 nucleotides read TGTGCCAGCAGCCCTAGGGGGATACACTACCGCAACTATGGCTACACCTTC. This codes for CASSPRGIHYRNYGYTF.

V usage is TRBV27 and J usage is TRBJ1-5, with 7 bases identical to TRBD1. Germline trimming cut 7 bases from V and 6 bases from J; bases unmatched to any gene: 9. Germline V gene data show CDR1 as MNHEY and CDR2 as SMNVEV (reference sequence). The CDR3 has 14 amino acids. The chain's CDR3 is CASKLTGAGQPQHF. The CDR3 DNA sequence: TGTGCCAGCAAATTAACAGGGGCCGGTCAGCCCCAGCATTTT.

This chain connects TRBV28 to TRBJ2-7; 13 bases are shared with TRBD2. Losses at the gene ends were 6 bases for V and 1 base for J; bases not matched to a gene: 12. Per germline, CDR1 MDHEN and CDR2 SYDVKM. CDR3 length: 18 residues. The CDR3 here is CASSSTSGGAASSYEQYF. The CDR3 nucleotides are TGTGCCAGCAGCTCCACTAGCGGGGGGGCTGCTAGTTCCTACGAGCAGTACTTC.

The chain has TRBV11-3 and TRBJ2-7, with 8 bases fitting TRBD1. V was clipped by 0 bases and J by 5 bases; unmatched bases: 6. CDR3 length equals 15 residues. Germline assignment: CDR1 SGHNT and CDR2 YENEEA. The CDR3 region has the DNA TGTGCCAGCAGCTTAGAGGGCCAGGGGGCGAACGAGCAGTACTTC. Protein product: CASSLEGQGANEQYF.

The chain recombines TRBV5-6 with TRBJ1-1; 7 bases map to TRBD1. Germline CDR1 and CDR2: SGHDT and YYEEEE. This CDR3 spans 13 amino acids. Trimming cost V 3 bases and J 4 bases; bases outside gene matches: 3. CDR3: CASSSSGGTEAFF. In nucleotides, the CDR3 is TGTGCCAGCAGCTCGTCAGGGGGCACTGAAGCTTTCTTT.

The chain couples TRBV25-1 to TRBJ1-2; TRBD1 aligns across 8 bases. Germline V gives CDR1 MGHDK, CDR2 SYGVNS. CDR3 length: 12 amino acids. After removal of 7 bases from V and 8 bases from J, the junction contained 6 bases not matched to a gene. CDR3 bases: TGTGCCAGCACCACAGGGGGACAGGGCTACACCTTC. Amino acids: CASTTGGQGYTF.

The V gene is TRBV6-1, the J gene TRBJ1-2; the D gene is possibly TRBD1 (6 bases). Germline V gene sequence: CDR1 MNHNS, CDR2 SASEGT. The V gene lost 7 bases and the J gene lost 2 bases, with 8 bases spanning the gap. The CDR3 length is 12 residues. This CDR3 is CASTGQNYGYTF. CDR3 nucleotides: TGTGCCAGCACCGGACAGAACTATGGCTACACCTTC.

The V gene is TRBV6-1, the J gene TRBJ1-6; 9 nucleotides match TRBD1. This CDR3 spans 17 amino acids. The V and J ends lost 2 bases and 14 bases, in that order; junction bases with no gene match: 16. Germline loops: CDR1 MNHNS, CDR2 SASEGT. The CDR3 loop reads CASSETQGARLGSSLHF. CDR3 DNA sequence: TGTGCCAGCAGTGAAACACAGGGGGCGCGTCTTGGTTCTTCCCTCCACTTT.

The chain is built from TRBV5-1 and TRBJ1-2, with D perhaps matching TRBD1 (5 bases). Trimming left V 0 bases short and J 0 bases short, with 9 bases between. This CDR3 has 15 amino acids. Germline CDR1 reads SGHRS; CDR2 reads YFSETQ. CDR3 in DNA: TGCGCCAGCAGCTTGGTGACAGATGCTAACTATGGCTACACCTTC. Translating gives CASSLVTDANYGYTF.

The chain carries TRBV27 and TRBJ1-2; D unclear. The ends were cut back, 3 bases at V and 1 base at J, with 9 bases in the middle. The CDR3 runs 14 residues. The germline V gene encodes CDR1 MNHEY and CDR2 SMNVEV (reference sequence). CDR3 DNA sequence: TGTGCCAGCAGTTTGCGGGGATTTAACTATGGCTACACCTTC. Translated: CASSLRGFNYGYTF.

The rearrangement uses TRBV7-9 and TRBJ1-5; no clear D. Deletions cut 4 bases from V and 9 bases from J, with 16 bases between. Germline CDR1 SEHNR, CDR2 FQNEAQ (reference sequence). CDR3 length: 14 residues. The CDR3 protein is CASSSSGESGPQHF. For the CDR3, the DNA is TGTGCCAGCAGCTCCTCCGGGGAGTCTGGGCCCCAGCATTTT. Looking up the rest from reference TRBV7-9 and TRBJ1-5 gives the full variable domain: DTGVSQNPRHKITKRGQNVTFRCDPISEHNRLYWYRQTLGQGPEFLTYFQNEAQLEKSRLLSDRFSAERPKGSFSTLEIQRTEQGDSAMYLCASSSSGESGPQHFGDGTRLSIL.

This clone was counted only a few times. The gene calls are TRBV6-1 and TRBJ1-5; 7 bases line up with TRBD1. The CDR3 runs to 15 residues. J lost 3 bases, V lost 1 base, and 3 bases had no gene match. Germline V gene sequence: CDR1 MNHNS, CDR2 SASEGT. Here the CDR3 reads CASSEDGTVNQPQHF. CDR3 nucleotide sequence: TGTGCCAGCAGTGAAGATGGGACAGTCAATCAGCCCCAGCATTTT.

The chain couples TRBV19 to TRBJ2-6; TRBD1 aligns across 9 bases. The V gene's germline CDR1 is LNHDA and CDR2 SQIVND (reference sequence). This CDR3 has 18 amino acids. V lost 8 bases, J lost 0 bases, and 11 bases stayed unmatched. The CDR3 DNA sequence: TGTGCCAGTCGCCCGCCGGGACAGGGCCTCTCTGGGGCCAACGTCCTGACTTTC. Translated, it gives CASRPPGQGLSGANVLTF.